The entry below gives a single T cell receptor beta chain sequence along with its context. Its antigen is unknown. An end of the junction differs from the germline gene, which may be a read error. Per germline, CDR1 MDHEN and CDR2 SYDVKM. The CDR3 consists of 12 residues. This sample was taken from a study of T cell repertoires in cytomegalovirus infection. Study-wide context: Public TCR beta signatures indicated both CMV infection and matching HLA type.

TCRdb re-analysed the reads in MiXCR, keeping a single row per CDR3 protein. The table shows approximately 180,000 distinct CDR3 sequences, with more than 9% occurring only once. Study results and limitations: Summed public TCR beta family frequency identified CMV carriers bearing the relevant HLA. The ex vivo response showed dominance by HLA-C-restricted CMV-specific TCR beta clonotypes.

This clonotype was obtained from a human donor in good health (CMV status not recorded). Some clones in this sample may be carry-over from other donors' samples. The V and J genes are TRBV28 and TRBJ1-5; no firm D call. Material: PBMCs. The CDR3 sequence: CASSSQNQPQQF. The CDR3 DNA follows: TGTGCCAGCAGCTCCCAGAATCAGCCCCAGCAGTTT. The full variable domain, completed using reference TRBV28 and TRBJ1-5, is DVKVTQSSRYLVKRTGEKVFLECVQDMDHENMFWYRQDPGLGLRLIYFSYDVKMKEKGDIPEGYSVSREKKERFSLILESASTNQTSMYLCASSSQNQPQQFGDGTRLSIL.